Presented here are 28 T cell receptor beta chains from one specimen sequenced in a study of cytomegalovirus exposure and HLA in healthy donors. 13 Jbeta primers and 60 Vbeta primers were used for the PCR. Libraries were prepared by immunoSEQ multiplex PCR; TCRdb keeps only in-frame clonotypes and omits some of them. The table has around 250,000 clones, roughly four fifths seen once. The sequencing input was PBMCs. The receptors stem from a woman aged 55-75 years in good health and CMV-seropositive.

The chain couples TRBV29-1 to TRBJ1-5; possible D gene TRBD1, 6 bases. The CDR3 covers 12 residues. Germline V gene sequence: CDR1 SQVTM, CDR2 ANQGSEA. Trimming left V 7 bases short and J 4 bases short, with 11 bases between. The CDR3 reads CSATQGNQPQHF. CDR3 nucleotide sequence: TGCAGCGCTACCCAGGGGAATCAGCCCCAGCATTTT.

A remark on this clone: At the DNA level, this CDR3 is encoded by other sequences in the same sample as well. The gene calls are TRBV14 and TRBJ2-3, with D unresolved. Germline loops: CDR1 SGHDN, CDR2 FVKESK. V was clipped by 5 bases and J by 0 bases, with 6 bases between them. The CDR3 totals 13 residues. The DNA of the CDR3 is TGTGCCAGCAGCGTCATCAGCACAGATACGCAGTATTTT. Translation gives CASSVISTDTQYF.

The chain combines TRBV28 with TRBJ2-5, with TRBD1 identical over 9 bases. The germline V gene encodes CDR1 MDHEN and CDR2 SYDVKM. V gave up 5 bases and J gave up 0 bases; unmatched junction bases: 10. This CDR3 has 17 amino acids. The CDR3 nucleotides are TGTGCCAGCAGTCTCATAACCGGGACAGGGTACCAAGAGACCCAGTACTTC. It codes for CASSLITGTGYQETQYF.

Remarks on this clone: At one end, the junction sequence differs from germline, possibly due to a read error. This CDR3 is CASSQREGLNERYF. CDR3 coding DNA: TGTGCCAGCAGCCAGCGGGAGGGCCTGAACGAGCGGTACTTC. The chain couples TRBV5-4 to TRBJ2-7; TRBD2 matches at 10 bases. Per germline, CDR1 SGHNT and CDR2 YYREEE (reference sequence). The CDR3 covers 14 residues. Filled out from reference TRBV5-4 and TRBJ2-7, the complete variable domain reads ETGVTQSPTHLIKTRGQQVTLRCSSQSGHNTVSWYQQALGQGPQFIFQYYREEENGRGNFPPRFSGLQFPNYSSELNVNALELDDSALYLCASSQREGLNERYFGPGTRLTVT.

Concerning this clone itself: Other nucleotide sequences in the sample specify the same CDR3. V usage is TRBV7-9 and J usage is TRBJ2-7; maybe TRBD2 (6 bases). The CDR3 is 12 residues long. Germline CDR1 reads SEHNR; CDR2 reads FQNEAQ (reference sequence). V was pared by 5 bases and J by 4 bases, with 9 bases between. The CDR3 region is CASSVGLYEQYF. CDR3 nucleotides: TGTGCCAGCAGCGTGGGACTTTACGAGCAGTACTTC. The entire variable domain, with the rest obtained from reference TRBV7-9 and TRBJ2-7, is as follows: DTGVSQNPRHKITKRGQNVTFRCDPISEHNRLYWYRQTLGQGPEFLTYFQNEAQLEKSRLLSDRFSAERPKGSFSTLEIQRTEQGDSAMYLCASSVGLYEQYFGPGTRLTVT.

The rearrangement links TRBV30 to TRBJ1-2; TRBD1 is a possible D gene (5 bases). Germline V lookup: CDR1 GTSNPN, CDR2 SVGIG (reference sequence). The CDR3 is 22 amino acids. V lost 3 bases to trimming and J lost 4 bases, with 39 bases between them. The CDR3: CAWSKKFSGDRFLGGMVYGYTF. The CDR3 bases are TGTGCCTGGAGCAAAAAGTTCTCCGGGGACCGATTTCTGGGAGGTATGGTCTATGGCTACACCTTC.

This clone has only one observation. This chain joins TRBV13 and TRBJ2-1; possibly TRBD2 for D (5 bases). There are 15 residues in the CDR3. CDR1 is PRHDT, CDR2 FYEKMQ, per germline (reference sequence). V lost 4 bases and J 6 bases, leaving 16 bases between the germline ends. The CDR3 here is CASSSWAGDGNEQFF. The CDR3 bases are TGTGCCAGCAGCTCCTGGGCCGGGGATGGCAATGAGCAGTTCTTC.

J is TRBJ2-5 and V is TRBV28; tentatively, D is TRBD2 (6 bases). With the DNA end fitting TRBJ2-7 better, the J assignment may be wrong. The CDR3 is 13 residues long. CDR1 is MDHEN and CDR2 is SYDVKM in the germline V gene. The CDR3 bases are TGTGCCACCCTTCCCGGGACTGGCAACGAGCAGTACTTC. It is translated as CATLPGTGNEQYF.

This chain joins TRBV14 and TRBJ2-2, with 13 nucleotides matching TRBD2. The trim removed 2 bases at V and 5 bases at J, leaving 14 bases unmatched. CDR1 and CDR2 (germline): SGHDN, FVKESK. The CDR3 sequence is 20 residues long. The CDR3 DNA sequence: TGTGCCAGCAGCCAACTCCCGGGAAAGAAGACTAGCGGGAGGACCGGGGAGCTGTTTTTT. Its protein is CASSQLPGKKTSGRTGELFF.

This rearrangement joins TRBV29-1 to TRBJ2-1, with TRBD2 identical over 9 bases. This CDR3 contains 14 residues. Germline V gene data show CDR1 as SQVTM and CDR2 as ANQGSEA. Unmatched junction bases numbered 4, after V lost 7 bases and J lost 0 bases. DNA of the CDR3: TGCAGCGGCCGACTAGCGGTCTCCTACAATGAGCAGTTCTTC. Its translation: CSGRLAVSYNEQFF.

V and J are TRBV6-5 and TRBJ2-7; D is perhaps TRBD2 (5 bases). The CDR3 contains 14 residues. Trimming took off 5 bases at V and 4 bases at J, with 15 bases between the two ends. Looked up from germline, CDR1 is MNHEY and CDR2 is SVGAGI. CDR3 residues: CASSTPVGRYEQYF. The DNA of the CDR3 is TGTGCCAGCAGTACCCCGGTAGGGAGATACGAGCAGTACTTC.

The chain links TRBV12-5 to TRBJ1-2; D perhaps matches TRBD1 (6 bases). V lost 3 bases to trimming and J lost 1 base, with 21 bases between them. This CDR3 has 18 amino acids. The V gene's germline CDR1 is LGHNT and CDR2 FRNRAP. The CDR3 spells CASGLSTGTNPGNYGYTF. Written as DNA, the CDR3 is TGTGCTAGTGGTTTATCCACAGGGACCAATCCCGGTAACTATGGCTACACCTTC.

CDR3: CASSQDASGNEQFF. As DNA, the CDR3 is TGCGCCAGCAGCCAAGATGCTTCGGGGAATGAGCAGTTCTTC. The chain carries TRBV4-1 and TRBJ2-1, with a tentative D call TRBD2 (5 bases). The CDR3 runs to 14 residues. Germline V lookup: CDR1 MGHRA, CDR2 YSYEKL. V lost 0 bases, J lost 7 bases, and 10 bases lay in between.

The CDR3 loop reads CASGLVAGQLRYEQYF. The CDR3 coding sequence is TGTGCTAGTGGTTTGGTCGCGGGACAGTTAAGATACGAGCAGTACTTC. The chain has TRBV12-5 and TRBJ2-7; maybe TRBD1 (7 bases). The CDR3 covers 16 residues. Germline V gene lookup returns CDR1 LGHNT and CDR2 FRNRAP. V gave up 0 bases and J gave up 4 bases, with 16 bases separating them.

This sequence joins TRBV9 and TRBJ2-1, with 10 bases that match TRBD2. With V trimmed by 0 bases and J by 9 bases, 3 bases remained unmatched. Germline lookup yields CDR1 SGDLS and CDR2 YYNGEE. This CDR3 contains 14 residues. The CDR3 loop is CASSVGGTSVEQFF. CDR3 coding DNA: TGTGCCAGCAGCGTAGGGGGGACTAGCGTTGAGCAGTTCTTC.

This chain links TRBV6-1 with TRBJ2-7; D is perhaps TRBD2 (5 bases). The CDR3 has 13 residues. Germline-derived CDR1 and CDR2 are MNHNS and SASEGT. Trimming left V 1 base short and J 12 bases short, with 16 bases between. As DNA, the CDR3 is TGTGCCAGCAGTGAAGAGGCGGGCCGAAATCCGTACTTC. Protein: CASSEEAGRNPYF.

V is TRBV6-1 and J is TRBJ1-4, with D possibly matching TRBD1 (5 bases). Germline CDR1 and CDR2: MNHNS and SASEGT. CDR3 length: 16 amino acids. V was trimmed by 3 bases and J by 3 bases, leaving 14 bases between them. The CDR3 DNA follows: TGTGCCAGCAGTGACGCGGCCAGGGCATCTAATGAAAAACTGTTTTTT. It yields the protein CASSDAARASNEKLFF.

The chain has TRBV28 and TRBJ1-2; 10 bases are a match to TRBD1. V shed 5 bases, J shed 5 bases, and the junction held 8 bases outside the gene matches. The CDR3 consists of 15 residues. Per the germline V gene, CDR1 is MDHEN and CDR2 is SYDVKM. CDR3 coding DNA: TGTGCCAGCAGTAGAATGGGACAGGGGCTTTATGGCTACACCTTC. Its translation is CASSRMGQGLYGYTF.

The genes are TRBV2 and TRBJ2-7; TRBD1 agrees at 7 bases. The CDR3 length is 14 residues. J was trimmed by 3 bases and V by 4 bases; bases with no gene match: 6. Germline V gene data show CDR1 as SNHLY and CDR2 as FYNNEI. CDR3 sequence (DNA): TGTGCCAGCAGTGGCCCGGGACAGATCTACGAGCAGTACTTC. It specifies CASSGPGQIYEQYF.

V usage is TRBV2 and J usage is TRBJ1-1; 7 bases are a match to TRBD1. Germline V gene sequence: CDR1 SNHLY, CDR2 FYNNEI. Germline trimming cut 8 bases from V and 5 bases from J; bases unmatched to any gene: 17. CDR3 length: 16 amino acids. The CDR3 sequence is CASLEGAKSGGTEAFF. The CDR3 DNA follows: TGTGCCAGCCTCGAGGGGGCGAAATCAGGCGGAACTGAAGCTTTCTTT.

V and J are TRBV5-4 and TRBJ1-4, with 9 bases matching TRBD1. J was trimmed by 4 bases and V by 0 bases; bases with no gene match: 7. The CDR3 has 17 residues. Germline V gene lookup returns CDR1 SGHNT and CDR2 YYREEE (reference sequence). The CDR3 is CASSLVGQGAFNEKLFF. In nucleotides, the CDR3 is TGTGCCAGCAGCTTGGTGGGACAGGGAGCATTTAATGAAAAACTGTTTTTT.

V and J are TRBV27 and TRBJ1-2; 9 bases align to TRBD1. Germline V CDR1 and CDR2: MNHEY, SMNVEV (reference sequence). The ends lost 6 bases at V and 7 bases at J; junction bases unmatched: 6. This CDR3 region has 13 residues. CDR3 bases: TGTGCCAGCAGCTACACAGGGGGCGTTGGCTACACCTTC. Translated, it gives CASSYTGGVGYTF.

This chain joins TRBV5-1 and TRBJ1-2; D call uncertain. The V gene's germline CDR1 is SGHRS and CDR2 YFSETQ. Trimming stripped 0 bases from V and 5 bases from J, with 11 bases between. The CDR3 runs to 14 residues. CDR3 DNA sequence: TGCGCCAGCAGCTTGGATCCCAGTTCATATGGCTACACCTTC. It codes for CASSLDPSSYGYTF.

The chain couples TRBV9 to TRBJ2-2; maybe TRBD2 (5 bases). V dropped 0 bases and J dropped 0 bases, with 9 bases sitting between them. CDR1 SGDLS and CDR2 YYNGEE come from the germline V gene. CDR3 size: 16 residues. The CDR3 loop reads CASSVAGSPNTGELFF. CDR3 bases: TGTGCCAGCAGCGTAGCGGGAAGCCCGAACACCGGGGAGCTGTTTTTT.

This clone was detected a few times. The rearrangement links TRBV10-3 to TRBJ1-2; D is possibly TRBD1 (5 bases). Germline CDR1 reads ENHRY; CDR2 reads SYGVKD. Trimming shortened V by 7 bases and J by 3 bases, and 15 bases separated the two germline ends. CDR3 size: 14 residues. The CDR3 region has the DNA TGTGCCATCACTACAGGATTTTACGACTATGGCTACACCTTC. Its translation is CAITTGFYDYGYTF.

V usage is TRBV19 and J usage is TRBJ1-2; D possibly corresponds to TRBD1 (6 bases). The V end lost 6 bases, the J end lost 3 bases, and 20 bases lay between the germline ends. Germline V lookup: CDR1 LNHDA, CDR2 SQIVND (reference sequence). The CDR3 totals 16 residues. The CDR3 DNA sequence: TGTGCCAGTAGGACCCTCCTCGGGAGGGGGTACTATGGCTACACCTTC. Translation: CASRTLLGRGYYGYTF. The variable domain in full, with the rest retrieved from reference TRBV19 and TRBJ1-2, is DGGITQSPKYLFRKEGQNVTLSCEQNLNHDAMYWYRQDPGQGLRLIYYSQIVNDFQKGDIAEGYSVSREKKESFPLTVTSAQKNPTAFYLCASRTLLGRGYYGYTFGSGTRLTVV.

CDR3 nucleotides: TGCGCCAGCAGCCAAGCGCGATTCGATGAGCAGTTCTTC. Protein: CASSQARFDEQFF. This chain uses TRBV4-1 with TRBJ2-1, with D uncertain. This CDR3 is built from 13 residues. CDR1 is MGHRA and CDR2 is YSYEKL in the germline V gene. Between the trimmed V and J ends, which lost 1 base and 8 bases, there was a span of 9 bases.

The J gene is TRBJ1-2, the V gene TRBV19; D might be TRBD1 (5 bases). The CDR3 is 11 amino acids. V was shortened by 5 bases and J by 9 bases, with 10 bases between the two germline ends. The germline gives CDR1 LNHDA, CDR2 SQIVND (reference sequence). CDR3 nucleotides: TGTGCCAGTAGTGCAGGGCTCAGCTACACCTTC. Protein sequence: CASSAGLSYTF.